These 2 T cell receptor beta chains share one sample of origin, sequenced in a study of lymphopenia after photon versus proton radiotherapy. The assay was immunoSEQ multiplex PCR, and TCRdb's table has in-frame clones only and misses some. The sample shows about 53,000 clones, 80% to 90% of them seen only once. Sequencing used peripheral blood, obtained from a patient treated with photon-based radiotherapy. These receptors were collected from a man between 45 and 60 years old with gastric cancer.

V gene TRBV29-1 combines with J gene TRBJ1-2; TRBD1 might be the D (5 bases). Germline CDR1 is SQVTM and CDR2 is ANQGSEA. The V end was cut by 6 bases, the J end by 9 bases, with 17 bases between. The CDR3 spans 12 residues. The CDR3 is CSVGEGYLSYTF. For the CDR3, the DNA is TGCAGCGTGGGAGAGGGGTATCTTAGCTACACCTTC.

The V call is TRBV5-4, the J call TRBJ1-1; 10 positions match TRBD1. The CDR3 is 13 residues long. The J segment lost 10 bases and the V segment lost 2 bases, leaving 5 bases of the junction unmatched. Germline CDR1 reads SGHNT; CDR2 reads YYREEE (reference sequence). DNA for the CDR3: TGTGCCAGCAGCTTAAAATGGGACAGGGGAGCTTTCTTT. Its translation is CASSLKWDRGAFF.